These T cell receptor beta chains were read from a single sample in a study of CD8 T cells in ankylosing spondylitis. One entry per CDR3 protein results from TCRdb running MiXCR on the 5' RACE reads. The data hold 350,000 or so distinct CDR3 sequences, with roughly 12% observed a single time. Input material: blood, either unsorted or a sorted T cell fraction (not recorded which). These receptors were collected from a female donor with ankylosing spondylitis or in good health (not recorded which). Both conserved end residues are part of each CDR3. D genes are given only for firm matches. The size entry gives once, few, many or a size class.

J	size	D	V	DNA	CDR3
TRBJ2-4	many	.	TRBV6-2/TRBV6-3	TGTGCCAGCCGGGAAGGTCCCGCCAAAAACATTCAGTACTTC	CASREGPAKNIQYF
TRBJ2-2	once	TRBD1	TRBV5-1	TGCGCCAGCAGCTTGCCTAGGACAGGAGTGGCCGGGGAGCTGTTTTTT	CASSLPRTGVAGELFF
TRBJ2-1	many	TRBD2	TRBV20-1	TGCAGTGCTAGAGAGGCGGGGGGGCCTCGAGAGCAGTTCTTC	CSAREAGGPREQFF
TRBJ2-7	many	.	TRBV29-1	TGCAGCGTTGGGAGAGGGATCAACGAGCAGTACTTC	CSVGRGINEQYF
TRBJ2-7	many	.	TRBV12-3/TRBV12-4	TGTGCCAGCAGCTTGACATACTTCTACGAGCAGTACTTC	CASSLTYFYEQYF
TRBJ1-2	many	.	TRBV20-1	TGCAGTGCACCCCGGGCCTATGGCTACACCTTC	CSAPRAYGYTF
TRBJ2-2	many	.	TRBV20-1	TGCAGTCCCTCAGAAATCATCGGGGAGCTGTTTTTT	CSPSEIIGELFF
TRBJ2-5	many	.	TRBV29-1	TGCAGCGTTGGGGGGTACCAAGAGACCCAGTACTTC	CSVGGYQETQYF
TRBJ2-7	many	.	TRBV28	TGTGCCAGCACCCAGGGTGCCTACGAGCAGTACTTC	CASTQGAYEQYF
TRBJ2-3	few	.	TRBV25-1	TGTGCCAGCAGTGACGAAGGACTACAAGTTACGCAGTATTTT	CASSDEGLQVTQYF
TRBJ1-1	many	.	TRBV7-6	TGTGCCAGCAGCCCCCAAGGAGGGGTTTACACTGAAGCTTTCTTT	CASSPQGGVYTEAFF
TRBJ2-1	few	TRBD2	TRBV29-1	TGCAGCGTTGTACAACCCGGGGGGGCCACCTCCTACAATGAGCAGTTCTTC	CSVVQPGGATSYNEQFF